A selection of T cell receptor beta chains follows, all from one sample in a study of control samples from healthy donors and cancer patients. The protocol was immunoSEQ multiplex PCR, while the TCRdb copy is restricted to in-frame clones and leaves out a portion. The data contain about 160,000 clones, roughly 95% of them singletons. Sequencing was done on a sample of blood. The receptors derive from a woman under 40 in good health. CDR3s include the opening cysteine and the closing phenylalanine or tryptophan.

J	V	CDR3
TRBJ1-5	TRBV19	CASKGQINSNQPQHF
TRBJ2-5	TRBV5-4	CASRRGTGSLLEQETQYF
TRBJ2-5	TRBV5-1	CASSSQGGQETQYF
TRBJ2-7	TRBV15	CTTSPDGYEQYF
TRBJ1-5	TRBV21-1	CASSKAGTAGNQPQHF
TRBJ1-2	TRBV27	CASRGQSYGYTF
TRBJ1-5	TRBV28	CASTAGNQPQHF
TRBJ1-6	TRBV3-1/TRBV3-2	CATASGTYNSPLHF
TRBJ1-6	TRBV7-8	CASSLEIEGSGSPLHF
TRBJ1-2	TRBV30	CAWSVLGRSNYGYTF
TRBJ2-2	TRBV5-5	CASSPEAGPTRGSGELFF
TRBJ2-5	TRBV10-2	CASSATSGSVETQYF
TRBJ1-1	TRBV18	CASSQRQGAMNTEAFF
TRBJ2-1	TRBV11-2	CASSRRGGVLSNEQFF
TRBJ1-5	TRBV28	CASSLPRGQGQPQHF
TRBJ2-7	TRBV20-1	CSASLLAGRTYEQYF
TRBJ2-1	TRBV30	CAWSVSLGQGAKNEQFF
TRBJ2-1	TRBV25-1	CASRGAEQFF
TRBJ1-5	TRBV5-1	CASSLGDSPIEQPQHF
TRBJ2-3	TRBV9	CASSGGGASTDTQYF
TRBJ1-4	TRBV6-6	CASSFGQAATNEKLFF
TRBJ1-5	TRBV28	CASSFPGDSNQPQHF
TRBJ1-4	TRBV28	CASSENPGTRGEKLFF
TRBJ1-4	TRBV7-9	CASSAPPRSVATNEKLFF
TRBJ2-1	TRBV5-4	CASSLGLAGGHNEQFF
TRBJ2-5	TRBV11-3	CASSPFPSGRYQETQYF
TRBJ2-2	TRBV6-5	CASSYSTGIGELFF
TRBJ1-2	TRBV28	CASSLVGKGFPPVDGYTF
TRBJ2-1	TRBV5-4	CASSSSGERDNEQFF